This T cell receptor beta chain was sequenced during a study of T cell repertoires in cytomegalovirus infection. TCRdb ran MiXCR on the reads and lists one entry per CDR3 protein. The repertoire holds 250,000 to 300,000 distinct CDR3 sequences, with about 13% as singletons. Germline values: CDR1 SEHNR, CDR2 FQNEAQ (reference sequence). The CDR3 has 13 amino acids. V was trimmed by 5 bases and J by 5 bases, leaving 10 bases between them. V gene TRBV7-9 combines with J gene TRBJ2-1; no definite D call. The material sequenced was PBMCs. The TCR was taken from a human donor in good health (CMV status not recorded). Some clones in this sample may be carry-over from other donors' samples. The CDR3 spells CASSAGGDNEQFF. The CDR3 DNA reads as TGTGCCAGCAGCGCCGGTGGGGACAATGAGCAGTTCTTC.